This T cell receptor (beta chain) was profiled in a study of Ad26.COV2.S vaccination and SARS-CoV-2 variants. At the level of the study: Enrollment placed the donor in the COV1001 Ad26.COV2.S trial arm. Administration of Ad26.COV2.S was intramuscular, either once or twice 56 days apart.

Using immunoSEQ multiplex PCR, the repertoire was profiled, and TCRdb retains in-frame clones only, with some absent. The table lists about 350,000 clones, 88% of them singletons. Overall study findings and caveats: There was reportedly substantial breadth in spike-specific CD8+ and CD4+ T cell responses after vaccination.

Germline V gene sequence: CDR1 SGHRS, CDR2 YFSETQ. The V and J ends lost 4 bases and 5 bases, in that order; junction bases with no gene match: 16. There are 17 residues in the CDR3. Points on this clone: Its antigen is as yet unknown.

Treatment denoted: around 19 received Ad26.COV2.S at low or high dose, single or two shots; about five received placebo; per-sample allocation not given. Sampling occurred on day 63 after the first vaccine or placebo injection. What was given as vaccine was an Ad26 vector encoding Wuhan-strain SARS-CoV-2 spike. The source of this sequence is a person between 18 and 65 years old who received the Ad26.COV2.S COVID-19 vaccine or a placebo. The sample here was peripheral blood, taken in a trial of Ad26.COV2.S vaccine versus placebo. The J gene is TRBJ2-7, the V gene TRBV5-1; 9 bases agree with TRBD2. The CDR3 is CASSRGTSNSPVHEQYF. For the CDR3, the DNA is TGCGCCAGCAGCCGGGGGACTAGCAATTCACCCGTTCACGAGCAGTACTTC.